Each of the 30 T cell receptor beta chains below was sequenced from the same sample in a study of T cell repertoires in cytomegalovirus infection. A single record per CDR3 protein comes from TCRdb applying MiXCR to the reads. Of around 210,000 distinct CDR3 sequences in the sample, 6% to 8% were seen once. The sequenced sample was PBMCs. The receptors shown here come from a human donor in good health (CMV status not recorded). Some clones in this sample may be carry-over from other donors' samples.

This clonotype was seen many times. The CDR3 spells CASSDYGQPRLGANVLTF. In nucleotides, the CDR3 is TGTGCCAGCAGTGATTATGGACAGCCCAGGTTGGGGGCCAACGTCCTGACTTTC. This rearrangement joins TRBV6-2 or TRBV6-3 to TRBJ2-6, with a possible D match to TRBD1 (6 bases). Trimming left V 5 bases short and J 4 bases short, with 21 bases between. CDR1 is MNHEY and CDR2 is SVGEGT in the germline V gene. This CDR3 has 18 residues.

This clonotype came up many times. J is TRBJ1-5 and V is TRBV19, with D possibly TRBD1 on 5 matching bases. The CDR3 extends over 14 amino acids. Per germline, CDR1 LNHDA and CDR2 SQIVND (reference sequence). V lost 4 bases to trimming and J lost 9 bases, with 16 bases between them. CDR3: CASSNPGPSRPQHF. CDR3 coding DNA: TGTGCCAGTAGTAACCCGGGACCCTCTCGGCCCCAGCATTTT.

In this sample, this clonotype turned up many times. The chain employs TRBV7-2 and TRBJ1-1, with 8 bases aligning to TRBD1. This CDR3 contains 16 residues. V shed 4 bases, J shed 2 bases, and the junction held 9 bases outside the gene matches. Germline CDR1 reads SGHTA; CDR2 reads FQGNSA. The CDR3 nucleotides are TGTGCCAGCAGCTCTGGGACAGGCCCGGGAAACACTGAAGCTTTCTTT. Encoded protein: CASSSGTGPGNTEAFF.

This clonotype occurred many times. The CDR3 protein is CASTIRHGNTGELFF. The CDR3 nucleotides are TGTGCCAGCACCATTCGTCATGGGAACACCGGGGAGCTGTTTTTT. The rearrangement uses TRBV7-2 and TRBJ2-2, with no clear D. Between the trimmed V and J ends, which lost 7 bases and 1 base, there was a span of 13 bases. The CDR3 is made up of 15 amino acids. Germline CDR1 is SGHTA and CDR2 is FQGNSA. Full variable domain (rest looked up from reference TRBV7-2 and TRBJ2-2): GAGVSQSPSNKVTEKGKDVELRCDPISGHTALYWYRQSLGQGLEFLIYFQGNSAPDKSGLPSDRFSAERTGGSVSTLTIQRTQQEDSAVYLCASTIRHGNTGELFFGEGSRLTVL.

This clonotype was seen many times. The gene calls are TRBV5-5 and TRBJ2-3, with 8 nucleotides matching TRBD1. Per the germline V gene, CDR1 is SGHKS and CDR2 is YYEKEE (reference sequence). The CDR3 sequence is 13 residues long. V gave up 9 bases and J gave up 2 bases; unmatched junction bases: 5. CDR3 protein: CATWTGNTDTQYF. For the CDR3, the DNA is TGTGCCACTTGGACAGGGAACACAGATACGCAGTATTTT.

This clonotype has ten or more counts. V and J are TRBV29-1 and TRBJ2-4, with D perhaps being TRBD1 or TRBD2 (5 bases each). V gave up 1 base and J gave up 4 bases, with 11 bases separating them. Per germline, CDR1 SQVTM and CDR2 ANQGSEA. The CDR3 runs to 14 residues. CDR3: CSVEGGTAKNIQYF. In DNA, the CDR3 is TGCAGCGTTGAAGGGGGGACGGCTAAAAACATTCAGTACTTC.

This clonotype was seen repeatedly, ten times or more. The rearrangement joins TRBV7-2 to TRBJ1-1; a weak D match, TRBD1 (6 bases). CDR3 length: 14 residues. V gave up 1 base and J gave up 5 bases, with 11 bases separating them. Germline CDR1 reads SGHTA; CDR2 reads FQGNSA. The CDR3 is CASSLDIRGTEAFF. The CDR3 nucleotides are TGTGCCAGCAGCTTAGATATCAGGGGAACTGAAGCTTTCTTT.

This clonotype showed up many times. The V gene is TRBV6-1, the J gene TRBJ2-2, with D hard to call. CDR1 and CDR2 from the germline V gene are MNHNS and SASEGT. V was shortened by 6 bases and J by 4 bases, with 12 bases between the two germline ends. This CDR3 has 14 residues. CDR3: CASRGRRLTGELFF. In DNA form, the CDR3 reads TGTGCCAGCAGAGGACGGCGGCTCACCGGGGAGCTGTTTTTT.

This clonotype was seen many times. This chain joins TRBV6-5 and TRBJ1-2; unclear D gene. Trimming removed 0 bases from V and 1 base from J, with 15 bases in between. CDR1 is MNHEY, CDR2 SVGAGI, per germline. This CDR3 is built from 17 residues. CDR3 DNA sequence: TGTGCCAGCAGTTACTCGATCTCCGGGAGAGTTAACTATGGCTACACCTTC. Amino acids: CASSYSISGRVNYGYTF.

This clonotype was counted at least ten times. The rearrangement uses TRBV30 and TRBJ1-6; tentative D call: TRBD1 (6 bases). V was cut by 2 bases and J by 9 bases, with 14 bases left in between. Germline loops: CDR1 GTSNPN, CDR2 SVGIG (reference sequence). The CDR3 is 14 amino acids. CDR3 DNA: TGTGCCTGGAGTCCGGGACAAGAGACTTCACCCCTCCACTTT. Its translation is CAWSPGQETSPLHF.

This clonotype showed up just a few times. J is TRBJ1-6 and V is TRBV4-2, with TRBD1 as a possible D gene (6 bases). V lost 0 bases and J lost 7, with 16 bases in between. CDR1 and CDR2 from the germline V gene are LGHNA and YNFKEQ. This CDR3 region has 17 residues. CDR3 region: CASSQDGTSRSNSPLHF. As DNA, the CDR3 is TGTGCCAGCAGCCAAGATGGGACAAGTCGGTCCAATTCACCCCTCCACTTT.

This clonotype appeared many times. The CDR3 DNA sequence: TGTGCCAGCAGCGCGAACAGGGCAACTAATGAAAAACTGTTTTTT. This sequence encodes CASSANRATNEKLFF. This sequence joins TRBV7-2 and TRBJ1-4, with D perhaps matching TRBD1 (6 bases). Germline V lookup: CDR1 SGHTA, CDR2 FQGNSA. With 5 bases removed from V and 0 bases from J, the gap between germline ends came to 10 bases. The CDR3 is 15 residues long. The variable domain in full, completed from reference TRBV7-2 and TRBJ1-4, reads GAGVSQSPSNKVTEKGKDVELRCDPISGHTALYWYRQSLGQGLEFLIYFQGNSAPDKSGLPSDRFSAERTGGSVSTLTIQRTQQEDSAVYLCASSANRATNEKLFFGSGTQLSVL.

This clonotype came up many times. The gene calls are TRBV7-2 and TRBJ2-1, with TRBD2 matching 8 bases. Germline-derived CDR1 and CDR2 are SGHTA and FQGNSA. Germline trimming cut 0 bases from V and 10 bases from J; bases unmatched to any gene: 5. The CDR3 totals 14 residues. The CDR3, as DNA: TGTGCCAGCAGCTTAGCATGGGCTAGCGGGGAGCAGTTCTTC. Translating it yields CASSLAWASGEQFF.

In its sample, this clonotype was seen a few times. The chain has TRBV29-1 and TRBJ2-3, with 8 bases aligning to TRBD2. This CDR3 comprises 16 residues. CDR1 is SQVTM, CDR2 ANQGSEA, per germline. V trimming: 4 bases; J trimming: 0 bases; junction bases outside the gene matches: 9. DNA for the CDR3: TGCAGCGTTGGTCCCCCAGCGGGGGCGAGCACAGATACGCAGTATTTT. It encodes CSVGPPAGASTDTQYF.

This clonotype was seen ten or more times. The gene calls are TRBV20-1 and TRBJ1-1, with D unclear. The V and J ends lost 2 bases and 4 bases respectively, with 17 bases between them. The CDR3 is made up of 15 amino acids. Germline V gene lookup returns CDR1 DFQATT and CDR2 SNEGSKA (reference sequence). Here the CDR3 DNA reads TGCAGTGCTAGACCCCCGCGGGGAGAAGGCACTGAAGCTTTCTTT. Amino acids: CSARPPRGEGTEAFF.

This clonotype was detected ten times or more. The J gene is TRBJ2-1, the V gene TRBV7-6, with D unresolved. The V and J ends lost 5 bases and 8 bases respectively, with 13 bases between them. Germline CDR1 and CDR2: SGHVS and FNYEAQ. The CDR3 covers 13 residues. CDR3 in DNA: TGTGCCAGCAGCGGCCCCGCTCGGGATGAGCAGTTCTTC. This gives the protein CASSGPARDEQFF. The full variable domain, in which reference TRBV7-6 and TRBJ2-1 provide the parts outside the CDR3, is GAGVSQSPRYKVTKRGQDVALRCDPISGHVSLYWYRQALGQGPEFLTYFNYEAQQDKSGLPNDRFSAERPEGSISTLTIQRTEQRDSAMYRCASSGPARDEQFFGPGTRLTVL.

About this clonotype itself: A much bigger clone sits one base away, suggesting this may be a read error. The V and J genes are TRBV27 and TRBJ2-1; 11 bases align to TRBD1. Germline loops: CDR1 MNHEY, CDR2 SMNVEV (reference sequence). This CDR3 has 15 amino acids. This CDR3 reads CASSPRTGGNNEEFF. The CDR3 nucleotides read TGTGCCAGCAGTCCTAGGACAGGGGGCAACAATGAGGAGTTCTTC.

This clonotype occurred many times. The chain is built from TRBV7-9 and TRBJ2-5; 7 nucleotides agree with TRBD1. Germline CDR1 reads SEHNR; CDR2 reads FQNEAQ (reference sequence). With 4 bases clipped from V and 5 bases from J, the junction kept 10 bases outside the gene matches. The CDR3 is made up of 15 amino acids. The CDR3 is CASSSAGTQGETQYF. As DNA, the CDR3 is TGTGCCAGCAGCTCAGCCGGGACACAGGGGGAGACCCAGTACTTC.

The chain recombines TRBV7-2 with TRBJ2-3; the D gene could be TRBD1 or TRBD2 (6 bases each). The CDR3 extends over 14 amino acids. V lost 5 bases and J 7 bases, leaving 16 bases between the germline ends. CDR1 is SGHTA and CDR2 is FQGNSA in the germline V gene. The CDR3 is CASSVGRGGNTQYF. CDR3 nucleotides: TGTGCCAGCAGCGTCGGGAGAGGGGGGAATACGCAGTATTTT.

The sample holds many counts of this clonotype. The rearrangement links TRBV20-1 to TRBJ1-2, with D possibly matching TRBD1 (5 bases). The V end was cut by 6 bases, the J end by 3 bases, with 14 bases between. This CDR3 contains 13 residues. Germline CDR1 is DFQATT and CDR2 is SNEGSKA (reference sequence). The CDR3 DNA follows: TGCAGTGCGCCGCCGACAGAATACTATGGCTACACCTTC. This codes for CSAPPTEYYGYTF.

There are many counts of this clonotype. The V gene is TRBV7-2, the J gene TRBJ1-4, with 8 bases lining up with TRBD1. The V segment lost 3 bases and the J segment 5 bases; nucleotides outside the gene matches: 2. This CDR3 comprises 14 residues. Per the germline V gene, CDR1 is SGHTA and CDR2 is FQGNSA. The CDR3 DNA sequence: TGTGCCAGCAGCTTGGACAGGGCGAATGAAAAACTGTTTTTT. Amino acid sequence: CASSLDRANEKLFF.

This clonotype was observed many times. The chain combines TRBV30 with TRBJ1-5; 7 nucleotides align to TRBD1. V lost 5 bases, J lost 5 bases, and 12 bases stayed unmatched. Germline V CDR1 and CDR2: GTSNPN, SVGIG (reference sequence). This CDR3 comprises 15 residues. CDR3 DNA sequence: TGTGCCTGGGGAGTAACAGGGGTAGTGGATCAGCCCCAGCATTTT. This gives the protein CAWGVTGVVDQPQHF.

This clonotype was observed a few times. J is TRBJ2-2 and V is TRBV4-1; D gene unclear. The germline V and J ends were trimmed by 0 bases and 0 bases, with 14 bases remaining between them. The germline V gene has CDR1 MGHRA and CDR2 YSYEKL. CDR3 length equals 18 residues. The CDR3 bases are TGCGCCAGCAGCCAAGATGGGTGGGGAAATACGAACACCGGGGAGCTGTTTTTT. Its translation: CASSQDGWGNTNTGELFF.

This clonotype has a count of ten or more. The V and J genes are TRBV29-1 and TRBJ2-6; TRBD1 might be the D (6 bases). This CDR3 contains 16 residues. Germline V gives CDR1 SQVTM, CDR2 ANQGSEA. Trimming stripped 7 bases from V and 0 bases from J, with 16 bases between. Written as DNA, the CDR3 is TGCAGCGCATTAGAACAGGGCTACTCTGGGGCCAACGTCCTGACTTTC. Its translation is CSALEQGYSGANVLTF. The full variable domain, in which reference TRBV29-1 and TRBJ2-6 provide the parts outside the CDR3, is SAVISQKPSRDICQRGTSLTIQCQVDSQVTMMFWYRQQPGQSLTLIATANQGSEATYESGFVIDKFPISRPNLTFSTLTVSNMSPEDSSIYLCSALEQGYSGANVLTFGAGSRLTVL.

This clonotype was counted a few times. The chain joins TRBV4-3 to TRBJ2-2; 9 bases line up with TRBD1. This CDR3 has 15 residues. Germline values: CDR1 LGHNA, CDR2 YSLEER. After removal of 4 bases from V and 7 bases from J, the junction contained 7 bases not matched to a gene. The CDR3 nucleotides are TGCGCCAGCAGCCGTCGACAGGGGGAACACGGGGAGCTGTTTTTT. Encoded protein: CASSRRQGEHGELFF.

The sample holds many counts of this clonotype. Written as DNA, the CDR3 is TGTGCCAGCACGATAGGGGGGGTGGAGACCCAGTACTTC. It encodes CASTIGGVETQYF. This rearrangement joins TRBV28 to TRBJ2-5; perhaps TRBD2 as D (7 bases). CDR1 and CDR2 (germline): MDHEN, SYDVKM. V was clipped by 7 bases and J by 5 bases, with 14 bases between them. This CDR3 spans 13 amino acids.

About this clonotype: A much larger clone differs from this one at a single base, so this may be a read error. The chain links TRBV20-1 to TRBJ2-1; 10 bases are a match to TRBD2. The V gene's germline CDR1 is DFQATT and CDR2 SNEGSKA (reference sequence). V shed 5 bases, J shed 9 bases, and the junction held 16 bases outside the gene matches. The CDR3 is made up of 16 amino acids. Written as DNA, the CDR3 is TGCAGTGCTCTCCTAGGAGGGAGCGGGGGGGGCAGTGAGCAGTTCTTC. Its protein product is CSALLGGSGGGSEQFF.

This clonotype has just a few counts. The chain employs TRBV6-2 or TRBV6-3 and TRBJ2-5, with D perhaps matching TRBD2 (6 bases). The V end lost 5 bases, the J end lost 7 bases, and 20 bases lay between the germline ends. The CDR3 runs 15 residues. The V gene's germline CDR1 is MNHEY and CDR2 SVGEGT. The CDR3 DNA sequence: TGTGCCAGCAGTCCTCCATATCGGGACGGGAGGACCCAGTACTTC. It translates to CASSPPYRDGRTQYF.

This clonotype occurred many times. The V and J genes are TRBV20-1 and TRBJ1-3, with 10 bases lining up with TRBD1. CDR1 is DFQATT and CDR2 is SNEGSKA in the germline V gene (reference sequence). CDR3 length: 14 amino acids. Unmatched junction bases numbered 3, after V lost 5 bases and J lost 2 bases. DNA of the CDR3: TGCAGTGCTTGGGACAGGGGAACTGGAAACACCATATATTTT. It specifies CSAWDRGTGNTIYF.

The chain uses TRBV3-1 and TRBJ2-3; D call uncertain. There are 14 residues in the CDR3. Germline-derived CDR1 and CDR2 are LGHDT and YNNKEL (reference sequence). Trimming removed 0 bases at V and 4 bases at J, with 8 bases between. The CDR3 DNA is TGTGCCAGCAGCCAAGACTCAGCCGCAGATACGCAGTATTTT. Its protein product is CASSQDSAADTQYF.